A selection of T cell receptor beta chains follows, all from one sample in a study of CD8+ T cells in alopecia areata. The data were produced by immunoSEQ multiplex PCR, yet TCRdb's version contains in-frame clones alone and is incomplete. There are about 23,000 clones in the sample; under 60% occur only once, and approximately 29% lies in the top ten. Material: NKG2D-high CD8+ T cells sorted from blood. Receptors were obtained from a human donor with alopecia areata. Each CDR3 is given with its conserved first and last residue. A D gene is named only where the DNA matches it firmly. Only some rows state a clone size, as once, few, many or a class for expanded clones.

D gene: TRBD1
V gene: TRBV10-1
clone size: medium-sized
J gene: TRBJ2-7
CDR3 DNA: TGCGCCAGCAGTAAGGACAGGGACGAGCAGTACTTC
CDR3 protein: CASSKDRDEQYF

D gene: TRBD1
V gene: TRBV6-6
clone size: NA
J gene: TRBJ2-7
CDR3 DNA: TGTGCCAGCAGAAACAGGGGCAGCTCCTACGAGCAGTACTTC
CDR3 protein: CASRNRGSSYEQYF

D gene: NA
V gene: TRBV28
clone size: NA
J gene: TRBJ2-1
CDR3 DNA: TGTGCCAGCAGTTGCCGCCCAGGGTTTAGCTATGAGCAGTTCTTC
CDR3 protein: CASSCRPGFSYEQFF

D gene: NA
V gene: TRBV2
clone size: NA
J gene: TRBJ2-7
CDR3 DNA: TGTGCCAGCAGTGTCTTGACCAGGACACACTACGAGCAGTACTTC
CDR3 protein: CASSVLTRTHYEQYF

D gene: NA
V gene: TRBV6-1
clone size: NA
J gene: TRBJ2-7
CDR3 DNA: TGTGCCAGCAGTAACCTCCGGGACCCCTACGAGCAGTACTTC
CDR3 protein: CASSNLRDPYEQYF

D gene: NA
V gene: TRBV5-1
clone size: once
J gene: TRBJ1-4
CDR3 DNA: TGCGCCAGCAGCTCAACAGGGTCTGTCACGGAAAAACTGTTTTTT
CDR3 protein: CASSSTGSVTEKLFF

D gene: NA
V gene: TRBV19
clone size: NA
J gene: TRBJ1-5
CDR3 DNA: TGTGCCAGTAGTCGGGGTGTGGGGGCCCAGCATTTT
CDR3 protein: CASSRGVGAQHF

D gene: TRBD1
V gene: TRBV2
clone size: NA
J gene: TRBJ2-2
CDR3 DNA: TGTGCCAGCAGTGATCGACAGGGGGGTGCCGGGGAGCTGTTTTTT
CDR3 protein: CASSDRQGGAGELFF

D gene: NA
V gene: TRBV28
clone size: medium-sized
J gene: TRBJ1-5
CDR3 DNA: TGTGCCAGCAGTTTATTGGGGGGCTGGCGCAATCAGCCCCAGCATTTT
CDR3 protein: CASSLLGGWRNQPQHF

D gene: TRBD2
V gene: TRBV28
clone size: NA
J gene: TRBJ2-2
CDR3 DNA: TGTGCCAGCAGTTTAGAGGTAGCGGGAGGCCAAATGAACACCGGGGAGCTGTTTTTT
CDR3 protein: CASSLEVAGGQMNTGELFF

D gene: TRBD1
V gene: TRBV19
clone size: NA
J gene: TRBJ1-1
CDR3 DNA: TGTGCCAGTACTCTGGACAGGGGGAACACTGAAGCTTTCTTT
CDR3 protein: CASTLDRGNTEAFF

D gene: TRBD1
V gene: TRBV4-1
clone size: NA
J gene: TRBJ2-3
CDR3 DNA: TGCGCCAGCAGCAGCCGACAGGGTCAGGCGACAGATACGCAGTATTTT
CDR3 protein: CASSSRQGQATDTQYF

D gene: NA
V gene: TRBV4-2
clone size: once
J gene: TRBJ1-1
CDR3 DNA: TGTGCCAGCAGCCAAGATCCGGGGTTGAACCCTGAAGCTTTCTTT
CDR3 protein: CASSQDPGLNPEAFF

D gene: NA
V gene: TRBV9
clone size: NA
J gene: TRBJ2-1
CDR3 DNA: TGTGCCAGCAGCGTAGCCGGGAATGAGCAGTTCTTC
CDR3 protein: CASSVAGNEQFF

D gene: NA
V gene: TRBV18
clone size: few
J gene: TRBJ1-2
CDR3 DNA: TGTGCCAGCTCACCTTATGGCAGTTCCGGCTATGGCTACACCTTC
CDR3 protein: CASSPYGSSGYGYTF

D gene: TRBD2
V gene: TRBV4-1
clone size: NA
J gene: TRBJ2-7
CDR3 DNA: TGCGCCAGCAGCGTACTAGCGGGAGTCGGCGAGCAGTACTTC
CDR3 protein: CASSVLAGVGEQYF

D gene: NA
V gene: TRBV7-9
clone size: few
J gene: TRBJ2-7
CDR3 DNA: TGTGCCAGCAGCAAGGCGGGGTCCGAGCAGTACTTC
CDR3 protein: CASSKAGSEQYF

D gene: NA
V gene: TRBV4-1
clone size: NA
J gene: TRBJ2-5
CDR3 DNA: TGCGCCAGCAGCCAAGACCGTCTCGTCTCAGGGATTGGGCAAGAGACCCAGTACTTC
CDR3 protein: CASSQDRLVSGIGQETQYF

D gene: NA
V gene: TRBV7-9
clone size: few
J gene: TRBJ2-3
CDR3 DNA: TGTGCCAGCACGACAGGTCGGAAATTGGATACGCAGTATTTT
CDR3 protein: CASTTGRKLDTQYF

D gene: TRBD2
V gene: TRBV29-1
clone size: NA
J gene: TRBJ2-7
CDR3 DNA: TGCAGCGTTGAAGGACTAGCGGGAGGGTTAACCTACGAGCAGTACTTC
CDR3 protein: CSVEGLAGGLTYEQYF

D gene: NA
V gene: TRBV5-1
clone size: few
J gene: TRBJ1-3
CDR3 DNA: TGCGCCAGCAGCCCGCGGGGTATCAGGAGTGGATCTGGAAACACCATATATTTT
CDR3 protein: CASSPRGIRSGSGNTIYF

D gene: TRBD1
V gene: TRBV5-1
clone size: NA
J gene: TRBJ2-7
CDR3 DNA: TGCGCCAGCAGCTTGGGGGACAGCCCGCACGAGCAGTACTTC
CDR3 protein: CASSLGDSPHEQYF

D gene: TRBD2
V gene: TRBV5-4
clone size: NA
J gene: TRBJ2-1
CDR3 DNA: TGTGCCAGCACCGAAAATAGCGGGAGTAGACGGAATGAGCAGTTCTTC
CDR3 protein: CASTENSGSRRNEQFF

D gene: TRBD1
V gene: TRBV4-1
clone size: NA
J gene: TRBJ1-5
CDR3 DNA: TGCGCCAGCAGCTATCGACAGGGAATCGATCAGCCCCAGCATTTT
CDR3 protein: CASSYRQGIDQPQHF

D gene: NA
V gene: TRBV19
clone size: few
J gene: TRBJ2-7
CDR3 DNA: TGTGCCAGTAGCGCCGGACAGTCCTACGAGCAGTACTTC
CDR3 protein: CASSAGQSYEQYF

D gene: TRBD2
V gene: TRBV7-9
clone size: NA
J gene: TRBJ2-7
CDR3 DNA: TGTGCCAGCGCCTTGCGGCTAGCGGGCCGCTCCTACGAGCAGTACTTC
CDR3 protein: CASALRLAGRSYEQYF

D gene: TRBD1
V gene: TRBV14
clone size: once
J gene: TRBJ1-5
CDR3 DNA: TGTGCCAGCAGCTCGGGACAGGGGTTCAATCAGCCCCAGCATTTT
CDR3 protein: CASSSGQGFNQPQHF

D gene: TRBD1
V gene: TRBV2
clone size: few
J gene: TRBJ2-1
CDR3 DNA: TGTGCCAGCAGTGATGCCTTGGACAGGGCCTACAATGAGCAGTTCTTC
CDR3 protein: CASSDALDRAYNEQFF

D gene: NA
V gene: TRBV7-8
clone size: NA
J gene: TRBJ2-7
CDR3 DNA: TGTGCCAGCAGCTTTCACCCTAGCGATACTACCTACGAGCAGTACTTC
CDR3 protein: CASSFHPSDTTYEQYF

D gene: TRBD2
V gene: TRBV9
clone size: NA
J gene: TRBJ2-3
CDR3 DNA: TGTGCCAGCAGCGCTAGCGGGAGGGAGCCAGATACGCAGTATTTT
CDR3 protein: CASSASGREPDTQYF

D gene: NA
V gene: TRBV6-5
clone size: NA
J gene: TRBJ2-1
CDR3 DNA: TGTGCCAGCAGCCCTCTGGAGAGGCGATTCAATGAGCAGTTCTTC
CDR3 protein: CASSPLERRFNEQFF

D gene: NA
V gene: TRBV28
clone size: NA
J gene: TRBJ1-5
CDR3 DNA: TGTGCCAGCAGTGTACCCCACTCTAGGGTCGATCAGCCCCAGCATTTT
CDR3 protein: CASSVPHSRVDQPQHF

D gene: NA
V gene: TRBV11-2
clone size: NA
J gene: TRBJ1-2
CDR3 DNA: TGTGCCAGCAGCGCGATCACAGGGTACTATGGCTACACCTTC
CDR3 protein: CASSAITGYYGYTF

D gene: TRBD1
V gene: TRBV5-1
clone size: NA
J gene: TRBJ2-1
CDR3 DNA: TGCGCCAGCAGCCGGGACAGGGGATGGCACAACAATGAGCAGTTCTTC
CDR3 protein: CASSRDRGWHNNEQFF

D gene: NA
V gene: TRBV7-9
clone size: NA
J gene: TRBJ2-3
CDR3 DNA: TGTGCCAGCAGCTTAGGGGGTATAGAACGTGCGCAGTATTTT
CDR3 protein: CASSLGGIERAQYF

D gene: NA
V gene: TRBV7-9
clone size: NA
J gene: TRBJ1-2
CDR3 DNA: TGTGCCAGCAGCCCCCCCGTCAGGGATTTCTTGGGCTACACCTTC
CDR3 protein: CASSPPVRDFLGYTF

D gene: NA
V gene: TRBV27
clone size: NA
J gene: TRBJ2-7
CDR3 DNA: TGTGCCAGCAGTTTAGTAGGGAACTCCTACGAGCAGTACTTC
CDR3 protein: CASSLVGNSYEQYF

D gene: TRBD1
V gene: TRBV7-9
clone size: NA
J gene: TRBJ1-2
CDR3 DNA: TGTGCCAGCAGCTTAGCGCGACAGGGGGTCTCCTATGGCTACACCTTC
CDR3 protein: CASSLARQGVSYGYTF

D gene: NA
V gene: TRBV7-8
clone size: few
J gene: TRBJ2-7
CDR3 DNA: TGTGCCAGCAGCGGACCACCTGATTACGAGCAGTACTTC
CDR3 protein: CASSGPPDYEQYF

D gene: NA
V gene: TRBV10-1
clone size: NA
J gene: TRBJ1-1
CDR3 DNA: TGCGCCAGCAGTGAAGTAGGCGAAGCCCTCGAAGCTTTCTTT
CDR3 protein: CASSEVGEALEAFF

D gene: NA
V gene: TRBV7-9
clone size: NA
J gene: TRBJ1-2
CDR3 DNA: TGTGCCAGCAGCTTAGAGTTTAGGGGTGGCTACACCTTC
CDR3 protein: CASSLEFRGGYTF

D gene: TRBD2
V gene: TRBV5-4
clone size: NA
J gene: TRBJ2-5
CDR3 DNA: TGTGCCAGCAGCTTAGCGGGAGTCCAAGAGACCCAGTACTTC
CDR3 protein: CASSLAGVQETQYF

D gene: NA
V gene: TRBV7-9
clone size: NA
J gene: TRBJ2-7
CDR3 DNA: TGTGCCAGCAGCTTCGCTACCTACGAGCAGTACTTC
CDR3 protein: CASSFATYEQYF

D gene: NA
V gene: TRBV27
clone size: NA
J gene: TRBJ2-5
CDR3 DNA: TGTGCCAGCAGTTTATTTGCCGCTCAGGGTGGGACCCAGTACTTC
CDR3 protein: CASSLFAAQGGTQYF

D gene: NA
V gene: TRBV9
clone size: NA
J gene: TRBJ1-2
CDR3 DNA: TGTGCCAGCAGCGTAGCGGACGGACGAGGTGGCTACACCTTC
CDR3 protein: CASSVADGRGGYTF

D gene: TRBD2
V gene: TRBV2
clone size: NA
J gene: TRBJ2-2
CDR3 DNA: TGTGCCAGGGGAGGGCGGAACACCGGGGAGCTGTTTTTT
CDR3 protein: CARGGRNTGELFF

D gene: NA
V gene: TRBV7-9
clone size: NA
J gene: TRBJ1-2
CDR3 DNA: TGTGCCAGCAGCAGAGGACAGCGGCTGGACTATGGCTACACCTTC
CDR3 protein: CASSRGQRLDYGYTF

D gene: NA
V gene: TRBV6-1
clone size: NA
J gene: TRBJ2-7
CDR3 DNA: TGTGCCAGCAGTGAAGGAGGAGAGGGCTATTACTACGAGCAGTACTTC
CDR3 protein: CASSEGGEGYYYEQYF

D gene: NA
V gene: TRBV12-2
clone size: NA
J gene: TRBJ2-7
CDR3 DNA: TGTGCAAGTCGCTTAAGCGGACGGACCATTGATGGGAGTCCGGACTACGAGCAGTACTTC
CDR3 protein: CASRLSGRTIDGSPDYEQYF

D gene: TRBD2
V gene: TRBV11-2
clone size: NA
J gene: TRBJ2-1
CDR3 DNA: TGTGCCAGCAGCCCGTGGACTAGCGGGAGGGCCTGGCACAATGAGCAGTTCTTC
CDR3 protein: CASSPWTSGRAWHNEQFF

D gene: TRBD2
V gene: TRBV7-2
clone size: NA
J gene: TRBJ2-1
CDR3 DNA: TGTGCCAGCAGCTCCCTGCCTGGGCTAGCGGGAGGTGAGCAGTTCTTC
CDR3 protein: CASSSLPGLAGGEQFF

D gene: NA
V gene: TRBV30
clone size: few
J gene: TRBJ1-5
CDR3 DNA: TGTGCCTGGAGTCCCCCGGACAGTCGCAATCAGCCCCAGCATTTT
CDR3 protein: CAWSPPDSRNQPQHF

D gene: NA
V gene: TRBV5-4
clone size: few
J gene: TRBJ2-5
CDR3 DNA: TGTGCCAGCAGCTTCAGAGCGGATGAGACCCAGTACTTC
CDR3 protein: CASSFRADETQYF

D gene: NA
V gene: TRBV5-1
clone size: few
J gene: TRBJ1-2
CDR3 DNA: TGCGCCAGCAGCTTGGACCCGGAGGGGGGCTATGGCTACACCTTC
CDR3 protein: CASSLDPEGGYGYTF

D gene: NA
V gene: TRBV27
clone size: NA
J gene: TRBJ1-4
CDR3 DNA: TGTGCCAGCAGTTTTCGGGCGTCAGGACTACCGCGTGAAAAACTGTTTTTT
CDR3 protein: CASSFRASGLPREKLFF

D gene: NA
V gene: TRBV5-4
clone size: few
J gene: TRBJ2-3
CDR3 DNA: TGTGCCAGCAGCGCCGGGACCCCCGGGGCAGATACGCAGTATTTT
CDR3 protein: CASSAGTPGADTQYF

D gene: NA
V gene: TRBV27
clone size: few
J gene: TRBJ1-5
CDR3 DNA: TGTGCCAGCAGTTTATCCCTTGCGTGGCCCCAGCATTTT
CDR3 protein: CASSLSLAWPQHF

D gene: NA
V gene: TRBV28
clone size: NA
J gene: TRBJ1-1
CDR3 DNA: TGTGCCAGCTCAAGACAGGCGCACACTGAAGCTTTCTTT
CDR3 protein: CASSRQAHTEAFF

D gene: TRBD2
V gene: TRBV10-3
clone size: many
J gene: TRBJ2-3
CDR3 DNA: TGTGCCATCAGTGCAGGGACTAGCGGCGTCACAGATACGCAGTATTTT
CDR3 protein: CAISAGTSGVTDTQYF